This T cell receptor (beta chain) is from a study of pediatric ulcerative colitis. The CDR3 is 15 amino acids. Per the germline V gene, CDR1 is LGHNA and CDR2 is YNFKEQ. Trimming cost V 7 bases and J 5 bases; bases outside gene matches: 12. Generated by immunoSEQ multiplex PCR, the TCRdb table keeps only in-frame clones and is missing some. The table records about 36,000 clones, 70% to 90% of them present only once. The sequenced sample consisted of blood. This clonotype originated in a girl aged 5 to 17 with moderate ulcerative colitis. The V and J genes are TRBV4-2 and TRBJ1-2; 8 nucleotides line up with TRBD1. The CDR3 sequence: CASNRPSGGEYGYTF. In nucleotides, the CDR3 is TGTGCCAGCAACAGACCATCAGGGGGCGAGTATGGCTACACCTTC.